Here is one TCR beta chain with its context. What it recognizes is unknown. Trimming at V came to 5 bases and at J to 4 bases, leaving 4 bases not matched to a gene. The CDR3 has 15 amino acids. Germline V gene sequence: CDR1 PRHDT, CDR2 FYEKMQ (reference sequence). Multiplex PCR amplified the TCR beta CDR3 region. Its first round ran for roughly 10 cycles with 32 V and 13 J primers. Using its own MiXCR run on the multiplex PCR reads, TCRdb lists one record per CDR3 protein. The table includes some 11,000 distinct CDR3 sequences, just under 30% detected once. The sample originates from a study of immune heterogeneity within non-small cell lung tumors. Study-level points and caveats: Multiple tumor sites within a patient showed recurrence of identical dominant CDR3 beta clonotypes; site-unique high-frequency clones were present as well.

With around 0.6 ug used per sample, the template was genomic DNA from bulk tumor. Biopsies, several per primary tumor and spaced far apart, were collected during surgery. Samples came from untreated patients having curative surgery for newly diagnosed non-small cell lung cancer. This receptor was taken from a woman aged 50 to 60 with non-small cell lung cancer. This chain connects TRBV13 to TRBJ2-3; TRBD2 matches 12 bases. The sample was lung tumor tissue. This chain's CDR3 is CASSPRLAGADTQYF. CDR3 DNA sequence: TGTGCCAGCAGCCCCCGACTAGCGGGAGCAGATACGCAGTATTTT.